Reported below is one T cell receptor beta chain. These data are taken from a study of blood T cell repertoires in COVID-19. Whole-study context: Whether acute or convalescent, the COVID-19 samples came from the United States, Italy and Spain.

As originally analysed: Estimation of nucleated cell counts was performed using reference gene primer amplification. The assay was immunoSEQ multiplex PCR, and TCRdb's table has in-frame clones only and misses some. The V and J calls and the clone size are those of that table, but D and trimming were determined from the DNA. The sample lists under 300,000 clones, roughly 90% seen once, with roughly 10% in the top ten. The cohort comprised adults aged roughly 18 to 90 years residing in around 25 US areas. The receptor was derived from a man aged 35 to 55 who had recovered from COVID-19. The sequenced sample was PBMCs or T cells enriched from blood (not recorded which).

The chain's CDR3 is CASSPEKGGKNEQYF. The CDR3 nucleotides read TGTGCCAGCAGTCCGGAGAAGGGAGGGAAGAACGAGCAGTACTTC. The chain employs TRBV2 and TRBJ2-7; 7 positions match TRBD2. Trimming removed 5 bases from V and 5 bases from J; junction bases left unmatched: 12. This CDR3 is built from 15 residues. Germline lookup yields CDR1 SNHLY and CDR2 FYNNEI. The full variable domain, its missing parts supplied by reference TRBV2 and TRBJ2-7, is EPEVTQTPSHQVTQMGQEVILRCVPISNHLYFYWYRQILGQKVEFLVSFYNNEISEKSEIFDDQFSVERPDGSNFTLKIRSTKLEDSAMYFCASSPEKGGKNEQYFGPGTRLTVT.